The 17 T cell receptor beta chains below all came from one sample that was sequenced in a study of post-analysis software for immune sequencing data. Study-level results: The five TRBV segments detected at higher frequency in patients than in controls included TRBV5-6, TRBV5-1 and TRBV20-1.

Prepared TCR beta cDNA libraries contained unique molecular identifiers. TCRdb re-called the PCR reads with MiXCR, one entry per CDR3 protein. The sample consists of approximately 660,000 distinct CDR3 sequences, 55% to 60% of them appearing once. For these receptors, no antigen is known. Sequenced material: blood. The receptor set was obtained from a girl aged 2 to 9 with multiple sclerosis.

This chain joins TRBV6-5 and TRBJ2-7; 7 nucleotides align to TRBD1. The CDR3 is 14 residues long. Germline CDR1 and CDR2: MNHEY and SVGAGI. The ends lost 0 bases at V and 3 bases at J; junction bases unmatched: 2. The CDR3 sequence: CASSYSRDSYEQYF. The DNA for the CDR3 is TGTGCCAGCAGTTACTCCAGGGACAGCTACGAGCAGTACTTC.

The chain combines TRBV6-5 with TRBJ2-5; 7 nucleotides line up with TRBD2. CDR1 and CDR2 (germline): MNHEY, SVGAGI. The CDR3 loop spans 15 amino acids. Losses at the gene ends were 6 bases for V and 0 bases for J; bases not matched to a gene: 7. CDR3 in amino acids: CASRGGGDYQETQYF. The DNA for the CDR3 is TGTGCCAGCAGAGGTGGGGGGGATTACCAAGAGACCCAGTACTTC.

This sequence joins TRBV7-2 and TRBJ2-3, with TRBD2 matching over 7 bases. The ends lost 5 bases at V and 6 bases at J; junction bases unmatched: 11. The CDR3 is made up of 15 amino acids. Germline V CDR1 and CDR2: SGHTA, FQGNSA. This chain's CDR3 is CASSPRGGREDTQYF. DNA for the CDR3: TGTGCCAGCAGCCCCCGGGGCGGGCGGGAGGATACGCAGTATTTT.

The chain employs TRBV24-1 and TRBJ2-7; 7 bases align to TRBD1. The junction had 9 bases not matched to a gene; V was cut back by 3 bases and J by 11 bases. Germline V lookup: CDR1 KGHDR, CDR2 SFDVKD. The CDR3 length is 13 residues. Here the CDR3 reads CATSDRQGVKEYF. CDR3 DNA sequence: TGTGCCACCAGTGATCGACAGGGTGTAAAAGAGTACTTC.

J is TRBJ2-1 and V is TRBV30, with 8 bases lining up with TRBD2. This CDR3 comprises 14 residues. The ends lost 2 bases at V and 9 bases at J; junction bases unmatched: 9. CDR1 and CDR2 (germline): GTSNPN, SVGIG (reference sequence). CDR3 sequence (DNA): TGTGCCTGGAGTAGGGGACTAGATTTGAGTGAGCAGTTCTTC. Protein: CAWSRGLDLSEQFF.

This clonotype was seen only once. The rearrangement links TRBV6-1 to TRBJ2-1, with D tentatively TRBD2 (7 bases). Germline CDR1 and CDR2: MNHNS and SASEGT. The CDR3 runs 16 residues. V was cut by 0 bases and J by 7 bases, with 16 bases left in between. This CDR3 is CASSEARGGGWNEQFF. The CDR3 DNA sequence: TGTGCCAGCAGTGAAGCCCGAGGGGGGGGTTGGAATGAGCAGTTCTTC.

This clonotype has only one observation. This chain uses TRBV9 with TRBJ1-2; 8 bases line up with TRBD1. With 4 bases clipped from V and 8 bases from J, the junction kept 10 bases outside the gene matches. The CDR3 is 14 residues long. Germline CDR1 and CDR2: SGDLS and YYNGEE. The CDR3 nucleotides are TGTGCCAGCAGCCGGACAGGGAAGAGTGGAGGCTACACCTTC. Its translation is CASSRTGKSGGYTF.

This clonotype was picked up a small number of times. The V and J genes are TRBV12-3 or TRBV12-4 and TRBJ2-7, with D perhaps assigned TRBD1 or TRBD2 (5 bases each). V shed 6 bases and J shed 1 base, with 16 bases lying between them. The CDR3 sequence is 15 residues long. The CDR3: CASSPQGSESYEQYF. CDR3 coding DNA: TGTGCCAGCAGCCCGCAGGGTAGCGAGTCCTACGAGCAGTACTTC.

V usage is TRBV6-6 and J usage is TRBJ2-1, with D tentatively TRBD1 or TRBD2 (5 bases each). The ends were cut back, 0 bases at V and 6 bases at J, with 15 bases in the middle. The CDR3 loop spans 16 amino acids. CDR1 and CDR2 (germline): MNHNY, SVGAGI (reference sequence). CDR3 coding DNA: TGTGCCAGCAGTTACTCCGGGACCACCGTCCCCAATGAGCAGTTCTTC. Protein product: CASSYSGTTVPNEQFF.

This chain uses TRBV29-1 with TRBJ2-5; tentatively, D is TRBD1 (6 bases). Germline values: CDR1 SQVTM, CDR2 ANQGSEA. V was clipped by 6 bases and J by 1 base, with 18 bases between them. The length of the CDR3 is 15 residues. CDR3: CSVRQGTTFQETQYF. In DNA, the CDR3 is TGCAGCGTGCGTCAGGGGACGACTTTCCAAGAGACCCAGTACTTC.

The chain couples TRBV28 to TRBJ2-5, with a possible D match to TRBD2 (6 bases). The CDR3 spans 16 residues. The germline V gene encodes CDR1 MDHEN and CDR2 SYDVKM. The germline V and J ends were trimmed by 6 bases and 0 bases, with 17 bases remaining between them. The CDR3 here is CASSGGVGLYQETQYF. CDR3 in DNA: TGTGCCAGCAGCGGAGGGGTTGGCCTATACCAAGAGACCCAGTACTTC.

The V call is TRBV20-1, the J call TRBJ1-4, with D possibly being TRBD1 (5 bases). The CDR3 is made up of 14 amino acids. Between the trimmed V and J ends, which lost 7 bases and 5 bases, there was a span of 17 bases. Germline loops: CDR1 DFQATT, CDR2 SNEGSKA (reference sequence). Here the CDR3 DNA reads TGCAGTGTTAGTCGGGACGGAGGAAATGAAAAACTGTTTTTT. Its protein is CSVSRDGGNEKLFF.

This chain joins TRBV6-5 and TRBJ2-1; 10 nucleotides line up with TRBD2. Germline V gives CDR1 MNHEY, CDR2 SVGAGI. The CDR3 contains 15 residues. V lost 0 bases and J lost 6; bases outside the gene matches: 2. CDR3 sequence (DNA): TGTGCCAGCAGTTACTCGGCTAGCGGGAGCAATGAGCAGTTCTTC. Protein product: CASSYSASGSNEQFF.

A few counts support this clonotype. The V call is TRBV7-6, the J call TRBJ2-3, with D possibly being TRBD2 (6 bases). V lost 5 bases and J 2 bases, leaving 14 bases between the germline ends. The CDR3 is made up of 15 amino acids. Germline-derived CDR1 and CDR2 are SGHVS and FNYEAQ. The CDR3 sequence: CASSPWEEFTDTQYF. Written as DNA, the CDR3 is TGTGCCAGCAGCCCTTGGGAGGAGTTCACAGATACGCAGTATTTT.

The rearrangement links TRBV6-1 to TRBJ1-5, with a weak D call TRBD1 (6 bases). There are 15 residues in the CDR3. The germline CDR1 and CDR2 sequences are MNHNS and SASEGT. V was trimmed by 6 bases and J by 4 bases, leaving 16 bases between them. As DNA, the CDR3 is TGTGCCAGCAGAGTCCCCAGGGGAGAGAATCAGCCCCAGCATTTT. Residues: CASRVPRGENQPQHF.

This clonotype was recorded once. The genes are TRBV9 and TRBJ2-3, with a weak D call TRBD1 (7 bases). Between the trimmed V and J ends, which lost 3 bases and 10 bases, there was a span of 15 bases. CDR3 length: 13 residues. Germline assignment: CDR1 SGDLS and CDR2 YYNGEE. CDR3 protein: CASSGFRGDAQYF. The DNA of the CDR3 is TGTGCCAGCAGCGGCTTCAGGGGGGATGCGCAGTATTTT. Full variable domain (missing parts from reference TRBV9 and TRBJ2-3): DSGVTQTPKHLITATGQRVTLRCSPRSGDLSVYWYQQSLDQGLQFLIQYYNGEERAKGNILERFSAQQFPDLHSELNLSSLELGDSALYFCASSGFRGDAQYFGPGTRLTVL.

The genes are TRBV6-2 or TRBV6-3 and TRBJ1-2; a possible D gene is TRBD1 (6 bases). Germline lookup yields CDR1 MNHEY and CDR2 SVGEGT. The CDR3 is 15 residues long. The V gene lost 2 bases and the J gene lost 0 bases, with 10 bases spanning the gap. The CDR3 sequence: CASSYRGQSNYGYTF. The CDR3 region has the DNA TGTGCCAGCAGTTACCGCGGACAGTCTAACTATGGCTACACCTTC.